This T cell receptor beta chain was found in a study of patients and donors after allogeneic stem cell transplantation. This CDR3 has 18 residues. Losses at the gene ends were 2 bases for V and 3 bases for J; bases not matched to a gene: 11. CDR1 is LNHNV and CDR2 is YYDKDF in the germline V gene (reference sequence). TCRdb itself ran the RT-PCR reads through MiXCR, one entry per CDR3 protein. The data contain 920,000 or so distinct CDR3 sequences, more than 15% of them seen just once; the ten biggest clones take up 5% to 6.5%. The chain joins TRBV15 to TRBJ2-7; 12 bases are shared with TRBD2. The receptor was derived from a human donor who was either an allogeneic HSCT recipient or a stem cell or donor lymphocyte infusion donor (not recorded which). It is not recorded whose cells these are; they may come from a transplant donor. The sequencing sample was made of blood, either unsorted or a sorted T cell fraction (not recorded which). The CDR3 DNA reads TGTGCCACCAGCAGACAACTAGCGGGGGGCCTTCAGGGCTACGAGCAGTACTTC. This codes for CATSRQLAGGLQGYEQYF. Variable domain in full (rest from reference TRBV15 and TRBJ2-7): DAMVIQNPRYQVTQFGKPVTLSCSQTLNHNVMYWYQQKSSQAPKLLFHYYDKDFNNEADTPDNFQSRRPNTSFCFLDIRSPGLGDTAMYLCATSRQLAGGLQGYEQYFGPGTRLTVT.